Following are 31 T cell receptor beta chains from one sample sequenced in a study of blood T cell repertoires in COVID-19. The table came from immunoSEQ multiplex PCR; TCRdb's copy has only in-frame clones and leaves some out. The sample has 160,000 or so clones; approximately 88% are singletons. The sequencing input was PBMCs or T cells enriched from blood (not recorded which). All receptors derive from a woman aged 50 to 60 who had recovered from COVID-19.

V and J are TRBV15 and TRBJ1-2, with 8 positions matching TRBD1. After removal of 5 bases from V and 5 bases from J, the junction contained 4 bases not matched to a gene. Germline V gives CDR1 LNHNV, CDR2 YYDKDF (reference sequence). This CDR3 region has 13 residues. Written as DNA, the CDR3 is TGTGCCACCAGCCGGGACAGGACGTATGGCTACACCTTC. The encoded protein is CATSRDRTYGYTF.

CDR3 nucleotides: TGTGCCAGCAGTTTAAGGTGGACAGGGCACAGCGGAAACACCATATATTTT. This sequence encodes CASSLRWTGHSGNTIYF. The rearrangement links TRBV27 to TRBJ1-3; TRBD1 agrees at 8 bases. The CDR3 length is 17 residues. Germline V gene data show CDR1 as MNHEY and CDR2 as SMNVEV (reference sequence). J lost 4 bases, V lost 2 bases, and 10 bases had no gene match.

The genes are TRBV29-1 and TRBJ1-2; a weak D match, TRBD1 (5 bases). V shed 7 bases and J shed 5 bases, with 14 bases lying between them. CDR1 and CDR2 from the germline V gene are SQVTM and ANQGSEA. The CDR3 is 12 amino acids. This CDR3 is CSGSETAYGYTF. DNA of the CDR3: TGCAGCGGGTCCGAGACAGCTTATGGCTACACCTTC.

V usage is TRBV11-3 and J usage is TRBJ1-3; possibly TRBD1 for D (6 bases). Per the germline V gene, CDR1 is SGHNT and CDR2 is YENEEA. Trimming removed 4 bases at V and 4 bases at J, with 20 bases between. The CDR3 extends over 17 amino acids. CDR3 sequence: CASSSEDPPGAGNTIYF. The CDR3 DNA sequence: TGTGCCAGCAGCTCGGAGGACCCCCCAGGGGCCGGAAACACCATATATTTT.

The gene calls are TRBV2 and TRBJ2-4; 13 nucleotides match TRBD2. The ends lost 6 bases at V and 0 bases at J; junction bases unmatched: 17. Germline V gene lookup returns CDR1 SNHLY and CDR2 FYNNEI. The CDR3 has 21 residues. CDR3 sequence (DNA): TGTGCCAGCAGCTCCAGGACTAGCGGGGGCCCCCAATTCCTAGCCAAAAACATTCAGTACTTC. It codes for CASSSRTSGGPQFLAKNIQYF.

This chain uses TRBV7-2 with TRBJ1-3; 10 bases are a match to TRBD1. CDR1 and CDR2 from the germline V gene are SGHTA and FQGNSA. This CDR3 has 13 residues. With V trimmed by 5 bases and J by 8 bases, 3 bases remained unmatched. The CDR3 reads CASSRDRGDTIYF. CDR3 in DNA: TGTGCCAGCAGCCGGGACAGGGGTGACACCATATATTTT.

The chain recombines TRBV12-3 or TRBV12-4 with TRBJ1-4; D gene unclear. The V gene lost 7 bases and the J gene lost 10 bases, with 10 bases spanning the gap. The CDR3 extends over 11 amino acids. CDR3: CASTAGGKLFF. DNA for the CDR3: TGTGCCAGCACAGCGGGAGGAAAACTGTTTTTT.

The chain uses TRBV3-1 (or the pseudogene TRBV3-2) and TRBJ1-1; D uncertain. Germline values: CDR1 LGHDT, CDR2 YNNKEL (reference sequence). The CDR3 covers 18 residues. V was shortened by 0 bases and J by 1 base, with 18 bases between the two germline ends. CDR3 nucleotides: TGTGCCAGCAGCCAAGATCATCTCGCCGGAGGTACGAACACTGAAGCTTTCTTT. The encoded protein is CASSQDHLAGGTNTEAFF.

This chain joins TRBV4-2 and TRBJ1-3, with TRBD1 matching over 8 bases. CDR3 length equals 17 residues. V trimming: 0 bases; J trimming: 0 bases; junction bases outside the gene matches: 4. Germline CDR1 reads LGHNA; CDR2 reads YNFKEQ. CDR3 bases: TGTGCCAGCAGCCAAGATCCAGGGGGCATCTCTGGAAACACCATATATTTT. As protein: CASSQDPGGISGNTIYF.

The chain couples TRBV7-8 to TRBJ2-7; 10 bases are a match to TRBD1. Germline V gene lookup returns CDR1 SGHVS and CDR2 FQNEAQ. Trimming took 1 base from V and 5 from J; bases not matched to a gene: 8. The CDR3 is made up of 16 amino acids. DNA for the CDR3: TGTGCCAGCAGCTTAGATATGGGACAGGGGAGAAACGAGCAGTACTTC. Encoded protein: CASSLDMGQGRNEQYF.

The gene calls are TRBV6-5 and TRBJ2-7; tentatively, D is TRBD2 (6 bases). The length of the CDR3 is 15 residues. V lost 5 bases and J lost 4, with 18 bases in between. Germline V lookup: CDR1 MNHEY, CDR2 SVGAGI. The CDR3 region is CASSRSAAGAYEQYF. In DNA, the CDR3 is TGTGCCAGCAGTCGCTCCGCAGCGGGTGCTTACGAGCAGTACTTC.

The chain links TRBV12-5 to TRBJ2-6; 7 positions match TRBD1. The CDR3 is 17 amino acids. V was pared by 1 base and J by 2 bases, with 5 bases of the junction left unmatched. CDR1 is LGHNT and CDR2 is FRNRAP in the germline V gene. Here the CDR3 reads CASGLDRGLTGANVLTF. CDR3 nucleotide sequence: TGTGCTAGTGGTTTGGACAGGGGTCTAACTGGGGCCAACGTCCTGACTTTC.

The chain joins TRBV27 to TRBJ1-6; tentative D call: TRBD1 (6 bases). The CDR3 is 17 amino acids. V was cut by 7 bases and J by 4 bases, with 20 bases left in between. Germline values: CDR1 MNHEY, CDR2 SMNVEV (reference sequence). The CDR3 DNA reads TGTGCCAGCACCAATCGGAAACAGGGTTGGTATAATTCACCCCTCCACTTT. This sequence encodes CASTNRKQGWYNSPLHF.

This clone appeared a single time. The chain joins TRBV27 to TRBJ1-5; maybe TRBD1 (6 bases). Germline lookup yields CDR1 MNHEY and CDR2 SMNVEV (reference sequence). This CDR3 region has 16 residues. Trimming shortened V by 0 bases and J by 4 bases, and 13 bases separated the two germline ends. The DNA for the CDR3 is TGTGCCAGCAGTTTATCCCGGGACACCCGTAATCAGCCCCAGCATTTT. Its protein is CASSLSRDTRNQPQHF.

The gene calls are TRBV6-2 or TRBV6-3 and TRBJ2-1; unclear D gene. The CDR3 sequence is 12 residues long. Germline V gene sequence: CDR1 MNHEY, CDR2 SVGEGT. V gave up 4 bases and J gave up 6 bases, with 7 bases separating them. CDR3 DNA sequence: TGTGCCAGCAGTTCCTGGGCCAATGAGCAGTTCTTC. Translated: CASSSWANEQFF.

In its sample, this clone was seen once. The rearrangement joins TRBV11-2 to TRBJ2-1, with TRBD2 matching 7 bases. The CDR3 is made up of 15 amino acids. Germline V gene lookup returns CDR1 SGHAT and CDR2 FQNNGV. With 5 bases clipped from V and 0 bases from J, the junction kept 4 bases outside the gene matches. The CDR3 region is CASSTGGYSYNEQFF. For the CDR3, the DNA is TGTGCCAGCAGCACCGGGGGGTACTCCTACAATGAGCAGTTCTTC.

This rearrangement joins TRBV3-1 (or the pseudogene TRBV3-2) to TRBJ1-4, with D tentatively TRBD1 (6 bases). Deletions cut 1 base from V and 1 base from J, with 13 bases between. The CDR3 sequence is 17 residues long. Germline V CDR1 and CDR2: LGHDT, YNNKEL (reference sequence). The CDR3 DNA sequence: TGTGCCAGCAGCCAAGCAGGGGCCCATGGAACTAATGAAAAACTGTTTTTT. Encoded protein: CASSQAGAHGTNEKLFF.

This chain links TRBV5-6 with TRBJ2-3; the match to TRBD1 covers 8 bases. CDR1 is SGHDT and CDR2 is YYEEEE in the germline V gene. This CDR3 contains 14 residues. After removal of 1 base from V and 6 bases from J, the junction contained 4 bases not matched to a gene. DNA for the CDR3: TGTGCCAGCAGCTTGCAGGGGGCGGGGGATACGCAGTATTTT. It encodes CASSLQGAGDTQYF. Drawing the rest from reference TRBV5-6 and TRBJ2-3, the complete variable domain is DAGVTQSPTHLIKTRGQQVTLRCSPKSGHDTVSWYQQALGQGPQFIFQYYEEEERQRGNFPDRFSGHQFPNYSSELNVNALLLGDSALYLCASSLQGAGDTQYFGPGTRLTVL.

The chain combines TRBV7-2 with TRBJ1-5; 10 bases are shared with TRBD1. J gave up 7 bases and V 5 bases, and 8 bases lay outside the gene matches. Germline loops: CDR1 SGHTA, CDR2 FQGNSA. There are 15 residues in the CDR3. The CDR3 loop is CASSADRGGQQPQHF. CDR3 bases: TGTGCCAGCAGCGCGGACAGGGGGGGGCAACAGCCCCAGCATTTT. Together with reference TRBV7-2 and TRBJ1-5, the CDR3 gives the full variable domain: GAGVSQSPSNKVTEKGKDVELRCDPISGHTALYWYRQSLGQGLEFLIYFQGNSAPDKSGLPSDRFSAERTGGSVSTLTIQRTQQEDSAVYLCASSADRGGQQPQHFGDGTRLSIL.

V gene TRBV27 combines with J gene TRBJ1-2; D gene ambiguous. Germline-derived CDR1 and CDR2 are MNHEY and SMNVEV (reference sequence). The CDR3 contains 14 residues. V was pared by 4 bases and J by 4 bases, with 13 bases between. CDR3 DNA sequence: TGTGCCAGCAGTTCCCAGGATCCCGCCTATGGCTACACCTTC. Amino acids: CASSSQDPAYGYTF.

This clone was counted a single time. The gene calls are TRBV9 and TRBJ2-2; 9 bases match TRBD1. CDR3 size: 13 residues. The J segment lost 7 bases and the V segment lost 5 bases, leaving 3 bases of the junction unmatched. Germline values: CDR1 SGDLS, CDR2 YYNGEE. CDR3 nucleotides: TGTGCCAGCAGACAGGGGGCTATCGGGGAGCTGTTTTTT. It yields the protein CASRQGAIGELFF.

The V gene is TRBV24-1, the J gene TRBJ2-1; D perhaps matches TRBD1 (6 bases). V was clipped by 7 bases and J by 0 bases, with 12 bases between them. CDR1 KGHDR and CDR2 SFDVKD come from the germline V gene. The CDR3 loop spans 15 amino acids. Here the CDR3 reads CATSLQGSSYNEQFF. The CDR3, as DNA: TGTGCCACCAGCCTACAGGGTTCCTCCTACAATGAGCAGTTCTTC.

The CDR3 coding sequence is TGTGCCAGCAGCCCCGCCGGAGACAGGGGGCGCATCAACGAGCAGTACTTC. Encoded protein: CASSPAGDRGRINEQYF. V usage is TRBV13 and J usage is TRBJ2-7; TRBD1 agrees at 10 bases. The junction had 15 bases not matched to a gene; V was cut back by 5 bases and J by 5 bases. The CDR3 contains 17 residues. Germline CDR1 and CDR2: PRHDT and FYEKMQ (reference sequence).

V is TRBV6-2 or TRBV6-3 and J is TRBJ1-1; D possibly corresponds to TRBD1 (6 bases). Trimming shortened V by 4 bases and J by 8 bases, and 20 bases separated the two germline ends. Germline CDR1 MNHEY, CDR2 SVGEGT. This CDR3 comprises 15 residues. CDR3 amino acids: CASSLGATGSAEAFF. The CDR3 region has the DNA TGTGCCAGCAGTTTGGGCGCCACAGGGTCGGCCGAAGCTTTCTTT.

The chain combines TRBV19 with TRBJ1-1, with TRBD1 as a possible D gene (5 bases). The germline V gene has CDR1 LNHDA and CDR2 SQIVND (reference sequence). The CDR3 spans 15 residues. The V end was cut by 5 bases, the J end by 2 bases, with 15 bases between. The CDR3 here is CASSGAGSLNTEAFF. CDR3 sequence (DNA): TGTGCCAGTAGTGGCGCAGGGTCCCTTAACACTGAAGCTTTCTTT.

This clone was recorded a few times. The genes are TRBV19 and TRBJ1-2; D possibly corresponds to TRBD1 (6 bases). The CDR3 extends over 16 amino acids. Germline V CDR1 and CDR2: LNHDA, SQIVND (reference sequence). The ends were cut back, 3 bases at V and 4 bases at J, with 18 bases in the middle. The CDR3 coding sequence is TGTGCCAGTAGTATCCCGAGGGGGAGGGCCCTCTATGGCTACACCTTC. Its protein is CASSIPRGRALYGYTF.

This clone was seen just once. The chain joins TRBV6-2 or TRBV6-3 to TRBJ1-5, with D unresolved. Germline loops: CDR1 MNHEY, CDR2 SVGEGT. The CDR3 sequence is 15 residues long. Trimming pared 5 bases from V and 4 bases from J, leaving 15 bases between. The CDR3 sequence is CASSLRQSSNQPQHF. The CDR3 coding sequence is TGTGCCAGCAGTCTGAGGCAGAGCTCTAATCAGCCCCAGCATTTT.

The rearrangement links TRBV6-5 to TRBJ2-2, with a tentative D call TRBD2 (6 bases). V was pared by 5 bases and J by 7 bases, with 17 bases between. Germline CDR1 reads MNHEY; CDR2 reads SVGAGI. CDR3 length: 15 residues. The CDR3 loop reads CASSRRGDSDGELFF. The CDR3 DNA reads as TGTGCCAGCAGTAGGAGGGGAGATAGTGACGGGGAGCTGTTTTTT.

The chain combines TRBV7-8 with TRBJ2-5; 10 nucleotides agree with TRBD2. The CDR3 spans 17 residues. Germline V gives CDR1 SGHVS, CDR2 FQNEAQ. V trimming: 0 bases; J trimming: 4 bases; junction bases outside the gene matches: 8. The CDR3 DNA reads as TGTGCCAGCAGCTTAGCGCGGTTAGCGGGGGGACGAGAGACCCAGTACTTC. The encoded protein is CASSLARLAGGRETQYF.

V usage is TRBV19 and J usage is TRBJ2-1; 8 bases line up with TRBD2. This CDR3 has 17 amino acids. V was clipped by 10 bases and J by 0 bases; unmatched bases: 14. Per germline, CDR1 LNHDA and CDR2 SQIVND (reference sequence). DNA of the CDR3: TGTGCCACCCTAGCTGACGGGGGGGGAAGCTCCTACAATGAGCAGTTCTTC. Its protein is CATLADGGGSSYNEQFF.

The chain joins TRBV4-3 to TRBJ2-3, with TRBD2 matching 8 bases. CDR1 is LGHNA and CDR2 is YSLEER in the germline V gene. The CDR3 has 17 amino acids. V lost 1 base and J lost 5; bases outside the gene matches: 11. The CDR3: CASSQGLTAGAGDTQYF. CDR3 sequence (DNA): TGCGCCAGCAGCCAAGGTCTGACAGCGGGGGCGGGAGATACGCAGTATTTT.